This T cell receptor (beta chain) derives from a study of blood T cells in healthy people across ages. PCR was performed a second time for roughly 7 to 12 cycles using a sample-barcoded 5' primer and a J-beta primer mix. Template switching added a 12-random-nucleotide identifier to every cDNA molecule. One entry per CDR3 protein, called by TCRdb with MiXCR from the 5' RACE reads. The profile shows roughly 1.5 million distinct CDR3 sequences, approximately 42% of them singletons. General observations from the study: PBMCs that were unsorted prevented a conclusive naive versus antigen-experienced comparison. Naive T cell percentage and TCR beta diversity correlated strongly.

Of note for this clonotype: Its antigen is undetermined.

CDR1 is DFQATT and CDR2 is SNEGSKA in the germline V gene (reference sequence). The length of the CDR3 is 14 residues. Trimming left V 5 bases short and J 0 bases short, with 11 bases between. The gene calls are TRBV20-1 and TRBJ1-5; D gene ambiguous. Sequenced material: blood. The sequence was obtained from a woman under 30 in good health. CDR3 amino acids: CSAASHPSNQPQHF. In DNA, the CDR3 is TGCAGTGCTGCATCACACCCTAGCAATCAGCCCCAGCATTTT.